The 20 T cell receptor beta chains presented below share a single source sample, sequenced in a study of T cell changes during pregnancy in multiple sclerosis. Profiled with immunoSEQ multiplex PCR; TCRdb holds only in-frame clones, not every one. The table has around 20,000 clones, about 89% seen once; the top ten hold 0.67%. The specimen was CD4+ T cells from peripheral blood mononuclear cells, collected in the third trimester of pregnancy. The receptors stem from a female donor in good health, enrolled as a control in a pregnancy study.

The chain combines TRBV7-9 with TRBJ2-3; TRBD1 matches at 7 bases. V lost 9 bases and J lost 5; bases outside the gene matches: 14. Germline values: CDR1 SEHNR, CDR2 FQNEAQ (reference sequence). The CDR3 spans 15 residues. DNA for the CDR3: TGTGCCAGGTTACTAAGACAGGGTGGAATAGATACGCAGTATTTT. Translation gives CARLLRQGGIDTQYF.

The genes are TRBV18 and TRBJ2-3; 8 bases fit TRBD2. Losses at the gene ends were 3 bases for V and 9 bases for J; bases not matched to a gene: 11. The CDR3 spans 15 residues. Germline V gene data show CDR1 as KGHSH and CDR2 as LQKENI. This CDR3 is CASSPSGLAGATQYF. In nucleotides, the CDR3 is TGTGCCAGCTCACCCTCCGGACTAGCCGGGGCAACGCAGTATTTT.

This chain connects TRBV7-6 to TRBJ2-5, with 7 positions matching TRBD1. The V segment lost 4 bases and the J segment 2 bases; nucleotides outside the gene matches: 4. The CDR3 runs 14 residues. In germline, CDR1 is SGHVS, CDR2 FNYEAQ. Here the CDR3 DNA reads TGTGCCAGCAGCTCCGGACAGGCACAAGAGACCCAGTACTTC. This gives the protein CASSSGQAQETQYF.

This clone was recorded only once. The chain couples TRBV10-2 to TRBJ2-1, with TRBD1 matching 12 bases. The CDR3 contains 14 residues. Germline lookup yields CDR1 WSHSY and CDR2 SAAADI. The J segment lost 6 bases and the V segment lost 6 bases, leaving 3 bases of the junction unmatched. The CDR3 protein is CASRGTGGRNEQFF. The CDR3 nucleotides are TGCGCCAGCAGGGGGACAGGGGGCCGCAATGAGCAGTTCTTC.

This chain connects TRBV6-1 to TRBJ2-3; D unresolved. This CDR3 has 11 residues. The V gene's germline CDR1 is MNHNS and CDR2 SASEGT. The ends were cut back, 6 bases at V and 5 bases at J, with 6 bases in the middle. This CDR3 reads CASREEDTQYF. The CDR3 region has the DNA TGTGCCAGCAGAGAGGAAGATACGCAGTATTTT.

The genes are TRBV21-1 and TRBJ1-6; the D call in the table, TRBD1, was not verified against the DNA. TRBV21-1 has pseudogene status. This CDR3 has 15 amino acids. In nucleotides, the CDR3 is TGTGCCAGCAGCGGGGGAGGGACAGGTAATTCACCCCTCCACTTT. This sequence encodes CASSGGGTGNSPLHF.

This sequence joins TRBV7-7 and TRBJ2-5; 8 positions agree with TRBD2. The trim removed 7 bases at V and 1 base at J, leaving 2 bases unmatched. CDR1 and CDR2 (germline): SSHAT, FNYEAQ (reference sequence). The CDR3 is made up of 13 amino acids. The CDR3 is CASTAGGQETQYF. Written as DNA, the CDR3 is TGTGCCAGCACGGCGGGAGGCCAAGAGACCCAGTACTTC.

The chain is built from TRBV5-6 and TRBJ2-3; 13 bases are a match to TRBD2. V was clipped by 3 bases and J by 6 bases; unmatched bases: 13. Germline V gene data show CDR1 as SGHDT and CDR2 as YYEEEE. This CDR3 spans 18 amino acids. In DNA form, the CDR3 reads TGTGCCAGCAGCTCGAGTTACAAAACTAGCGGGAGGGACGATACGCAGTATTTT. Protein product: CASSSSYKTSGRDDTQYF.

The chain has TRBV6-6 and TRBJ2-1; 8 positions agree with TRBD2. Germline V CDR1 and CDR2: MNHNY, SVGAGI (reference sequence). V lost 10 bases and J lost 0; bases outside the gene matches: 8. This CDR3 region has 15 residues. The CDR3 DNA reads TGTGCCATCAGCCGGGGGGGGAGCTCCTACAATGAGCAGTTCTTC. Protein product: CAISRGGSSYNEQFF.

This sequence joins TRBV5-4 and TRBJ1-2, with D maybe TRBD1 (5 bases). V lost 1 base to trimming and J lost 8 bases, with 12 bases between them. The germline CDR1 and CDR2 sequences are SGHNT and YYREEE (reference sequence). The CDR3 runs to 13 residues. CDR3 DNA sequence: TGTGCCAGCAGCTTGTGGGGGGATAGGGGCTACACCTTC. This translates into CASSLWGDRGYTF.

Regarding this clone: At one end the junction does not follow the germline gene, possibly because of a read error. The chain employs TRBV7-3 and TRBJ2-1, with 10 bases lining up with TRBD2. CDR1 is SGHTA and CDR2 is FQGTGA in the germline V gene. There are 13 residues in the CDR3. The CDR3 sequence is CASSLSGGAEAVF. The CDR3 coding sequence is TGTGCCAGCAGCTTGAGCGGGGGGGCCGAGGCGGTCTTC. The variable domain in full, completed from reference TRBV7-3 and TRBJ2-1, reads GAGVSQTPSNKVTEKGKYVELRCDPISGHTALYWYRQSLGQGPEFLIYFQGTGAADDSGLPNDRFFAVRPEGSVSTLKIQRTERGDSAVYLCASSLSGGAEAVFGPGTRLTVL.

V is TRBV5-4 and J is TRBJ2-3, with TRBD2 matching over 11 bases. Trimming removed 0 bases from V and 0 bases from J; junction bases left unmatched: 9. CDR1 is SGHNT and CDR2 is YYREEE in the germline V gene (reference sequence). This CDR3 has 19 residues. The CDR3 DNA sequence: TGTGCCAGCAGCTTGGAGGGGCTAGCGGGGGGCTATAGCACAGATACGCAGTATTTT. It yields the protein CASSLEGLAGGYSTDTQYF.

The rearrangement joins TRBV19 to TRBJ1-4, with TRBD1 matching over 10 bases. V lost 4 bases to trimming and J lost 6 bases; unmatched junction nucleotides: 8. This CDR3 has 16 amino acids. The V gene's germline CDR1 is LNHDA and CDR2 SQIVND (reference sequence). The DNA of the CDR3 is TGTGCCAGTAGTACCTCCACCGGGACAGGGGATGAAAAACTGTTTTTT. Protein product: CASSTSTGTGDEKLFF.

The chain recombines TRBV6-5 with TRBJ1-3; D is possibly TRBD1 (6 bases). Germline V gives CDR1 MNHEY, CDR2 SVGAGI. V was pared by 6 bases and J by 4 bases, with 10 bases between. This CDR3 comprises 13 residues. CDR3 loop: CASRPGAGNTIYF. The CDR3 DNA is TGTGCCAGCAGGCCAGGGGCAGGAAACACCATATATTTT.

This rearrangement joins TRBV4-3 to TRBJ2-7; 10 bases line up with TRBD2. The length of the CDR3 is 15 residues. CDR1 is LGHNA and CDR2 is YSLEER in the germline V gene. V shed 2 bases and J 3 bases; nucleotides not matched to a gene: 4. DNA of the CDR3: TGCGCCAGCAGCCAAAGGCTAGCGGGGGACTACGAGCAGTACTTC. Protein sequence: CASSQRLAGDYEQYF.

The chain has TRBV21-1 and TRBJ1-1; TRBD1 is taken as the D call from the table, unchecked against the DNA. TRBV21-1 is a documented pseudogene. The CDR3 loop spans 16 amino acids. The CDR3 bases are TGTGCCAGCAGCCCCAGGCCGGTTGTTACCCGCACTGAAGCTTTCTTT. Its protein product is CASSPRPVVTRTEAFF.

Only one count was recorded for this clone. This chain joins TRBV5-6 and TRBJ1-2; 7 nucleotides align to TRBD1. Germline CDR1 reads SGHDT; CDR2 reads YYEEEE. The V gene end was trimmed by 6 bases and the J gene end by 4 bases; junction bases not matched to a gene: 9. The CDR3 contains 14 residues. Written as DNA, the CDR3 is TGTGCCAGCAACCTCGTCGACAGGGCCTATGGCTACACCTTC. Its translation is CASNLVDRAYGYTF.

The J gene is TRBJ1-2, the V gene TRBV27; D not resolved. The ends were cut back, 5 bases at V and 2 bases at J, with 9 bases in the middle. Germline V gene data show CDR1 as MNHEY and CDR2 as SMNVEV (reference sequence). The CDR3 extends over 13 amino acids. The CDR3 DNA is TGTGCCAGCAGTCTTCGCAGGAACTATGGCTACACCTTC. Amino acid sequence: CASSLRRNYGYTF.

CDR3 in DNA: TGTGCCAGCAGTGCGGGGACAGGGGGGATAGCTTTCTTT. This sequence encodes CASSAGTGGIAFF. The chain links TRBV6-1 to TRBJ1-1; the match to TRBD1 covers 11 bases. The CDR3 length is 13 residues. The trim removed 4 bases at V and 10 bases at J, leaving 5 bases unmatched. The germline V gene has CDR1 MNHNS and CDR2 SASEGT.

The chain couples TRBV11-2 to TRBJ2-1; possibly TRBD2 for D (6 bases). CDR3 length: 15 amino acids. V gave up 1 base and J gave up 7 bases, with 14 bases separating them. Germline values: CDR1 SGHAT, CDR2 FQNNGV. The CDR3 DNA reads TGTGCCAGCAGCTTAGTGGAGGGCCCAGGGAATGAGCAGTTCTTC. Amino acids: CASSLVEGPGNEQFF.